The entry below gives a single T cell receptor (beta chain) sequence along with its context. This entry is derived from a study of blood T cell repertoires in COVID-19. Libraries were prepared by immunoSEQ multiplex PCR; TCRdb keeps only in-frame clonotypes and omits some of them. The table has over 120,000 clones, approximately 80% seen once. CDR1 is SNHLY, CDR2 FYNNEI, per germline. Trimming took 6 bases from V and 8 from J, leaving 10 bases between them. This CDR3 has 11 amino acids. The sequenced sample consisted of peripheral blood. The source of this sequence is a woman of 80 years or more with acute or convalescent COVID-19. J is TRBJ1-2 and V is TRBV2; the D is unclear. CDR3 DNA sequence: TGTGCCAGCAGCTACCTTAGAGGCTACACCTTC. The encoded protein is CASSYLRGYTF.